This entry is about one T cell receptor (beta chain). Its antigen remains unidentified. This sample was included in a study of post-analysis software for immune sequencing data. General study results and limits: Relative to controls, patients had 5 or 6 TRBV segments at higher frequency, with TRBV5-6, TRBV5-1 and TRBV20-1 among these. Batch-matched samples strongly co-clustered by F measure.

Per germline, CDR1 MNHEY and CDR2 SVGAGI. Trimming removed 4 bases from V and 3 bases from J; junction bases left unmatched: 10. This CDR3 comprises 16 residues. cDNA libraries for TCR beta contained unique molecular identifiers. A single record per CDR3 protein comes from TCRdb applying MiXCR to the PCR reads. The sample lists hundreds of thousands of distinct CDR3 sequences; more than 30% were seen once. Input material: blood. This TCR derives from a girl aged 2-10 years with multiple sclerosis. The chain uses TRBV6-5 and TRBJ2-5; 8 bases line up with TRBD2. The CDR3 coding sequence is TGTGCCAGCAGTTTACCTCGGGTAGCGGGGAAAGAGACCCAGTACTTC. This sequence encodes CASSLPRVAGKETQYF.